This T cell receptor beta chain was sequenced for a study of T-cell reconstitution after alpha-beta-depleted transplantation in children. It was with unique molecular identifiers that the TCRbeta library was prepared. Via MiXCR, TCRdb re-called the PCR reads, giving one row per CDR3 protein. The sample has 450,000 to 600,000 distinct CDR3 sequences, around 20% seen once. This clonotype appeared once. Germline lookup yields CDR1 SGHTA and CDR2 FQGNSA. With 3 bases removed from V and 12 bases from J, the gap between germline ends came to 12 bases. CDR3 length: 12 residues. The chain uses TRBV7-2 and TRBJ2-1; D remains unclear. The sequence came from a human donor who donated a stem cell graft to a child with acute lymphoblastic leukemia. The sample consisted of PBMCs from the stem cell graft donor, taken from the stem cell graft. CDR3 sequence (DNA): TGTGCCAGCAGCTTTTACGTAGAGTGGCAGTTCTTC. It specifies CASSFYVEWQFF.